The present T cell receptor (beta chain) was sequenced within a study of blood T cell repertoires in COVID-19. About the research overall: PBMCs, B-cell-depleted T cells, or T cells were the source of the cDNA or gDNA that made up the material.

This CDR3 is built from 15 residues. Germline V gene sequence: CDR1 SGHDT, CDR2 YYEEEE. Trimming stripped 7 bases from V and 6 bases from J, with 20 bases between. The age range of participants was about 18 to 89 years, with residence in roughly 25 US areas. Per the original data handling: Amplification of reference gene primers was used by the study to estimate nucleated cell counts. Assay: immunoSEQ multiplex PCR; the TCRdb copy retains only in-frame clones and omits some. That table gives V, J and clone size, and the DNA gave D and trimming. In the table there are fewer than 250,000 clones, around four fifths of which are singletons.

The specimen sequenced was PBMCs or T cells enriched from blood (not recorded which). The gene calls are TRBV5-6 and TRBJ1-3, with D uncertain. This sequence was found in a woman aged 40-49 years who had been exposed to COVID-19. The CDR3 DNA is TGTGCCAGCTGCGGATGGGGAGGAGGTTTAAACACCATATATTTT. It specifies CASCGWGGGLNTIYF.